Listed below are T cell receptor beta chains from one sample, sequenced in a study of blood T cell repertoires in COVID-19. Profiling relied on immunoSEQ multiplex PCR, and the TCRdb table lists in-frame clones only, not all of them. Here the sample spans fewer than 200,000 clones, approximately 73% being singletons. Material: peripheral blood. The receptors derive from a woman aged 80 or over with acute or convalescent COVID-19. Both conserved end residues are part of each CDR3. A D gene is named only where the DNA matches it firmly. Size is stated for part of the rows, as once, few or many counts, or as a class when the clone is expanded.

cdr3_aa cdr3_nt j_call v_call clone_size d_call
CAIRGAEQAFF TGTGCCATCAGGGGGGCAGAACAAGCTTTCTTT TRBJ1-1 TRBV10-3 - -
CASSLIFTGGPLAGELFF TGTGCCAGCAGCTTAATTTTTACGGGAGGGCCGCTCGCCGGGGAGCTGTTTTTT TRBJ2-2 TRBV11-2 - TRBD2
CASSPEEGKSGKDGYTF TGCGCCAGCAGCCCGGAGGAAGGGAAAAGTGGTAAAGATGGCTACACCTTC TRBJ1-2 TRBV5-1 - -
CASSEISDTEAFF TGTGCCAGCAGTGAGATCAGCGACACTGAAGCTTTCTTT TRBJ1-1 TRBV2 - -
CASSNRDRGNSPLHF TGTGCCAGCAGTAACCGGGACAGGGGAAATTCACCCCTCCACTTT TRBJ1-6 TRBV5-5 - TRBD1
CASSVTSTGFLGYGYTF TGTGCCAGCAGCGTTACTTCCACGGGTTTTCTTGGCTATGGCTACACCTTC TRBJ1-2 TRBV21-1 - -
CASSVSGGSYEQYF TGTGCCAGCAGCGTTTCAGGGGGATCCTACGAGCAGTACTTC TRBJ2-7 TRBV9 - TRBD1
CASSPDMETQYF TGTGCTAGCAGCCCAGATATGGAGACCCAGTACTTC TRBJ2-5 TRBV7-7 - -
CASSPRLAGVMDEQFF TGTGCCAGCTCACCGAGACTAGCGGGGGTCATGGATGAGCAGTTCTTC TRBJ2-1 TRBV18 - TRBD2
CASSQDRRQGTYEQYF TGTGCCAGCAGCCAAGATCGCCGGCAGGGCACCTACGAGCAGTACTTC TRBJ2-7 TRBV14 - -
CASSLGGQIGGETQYF TGTGCCAGCAGCTTAGGGGGACAGATAGGTGGAGAGACCCAGTACTTC TRBJ2-5 TRBV11-3 - TRBD1
CASSFYRPEGGTSGGYGYTF TGTGCCAGCAGCTTTTACAGGCCTGAAGGGGGAACTAGCGGGGGCTATGGCTACACCTTC TRBJ1-2 TRBV5-4 - -
CASSYSLESTDTQYF TGTGCCAGCAGTTACTCGTTGGAGAGCACAGATACGCAGTATTTT TRBJ2-3 TRBV6-2/TRBV6-3 - -
CASSPEGRAEAFF TGCGCCAGCAGCCCGGAGGGCCGCGCTGAAGCTTTCTTT TRBJ1-1 TRBV5-1 - -
CASRRDPGELFF TGTGCCAGTAGGAGGGATCCCGGGGAGCTGTTTTTT TRBJ2-2 TRBV19 few -
CASRPAGVGEQFF TGTGCCAGCAGACCTGCAGGGGTTGGTGAGCAGTTCTTC TRBJ2-1 TRBV11-2 - -
CASSVYPGSNDEQFF TGTGCCAGCAGCGTATATCCGGGTAGTAACGATGAGCAGTTCTTC TRBJ2-1 TRBV9 - -
CASSSGTTYEKLFF TGTGCCAGCAGCTCAGGTACCACGTATGAAAAACTGTTTTTT TRBJ1-4 TRBV3-1/TRBV3-2 - -
CASSYSRQTRSYEQYF TGTGCCAGCAGTTACTCGAGACAGACTCGCTCCTACGAGCAGTACTTC TRBJ2-7 TRBV6-5 - -
CASSSSRYTDTQYF TGTGCCAGCAGCAGCTCGCGCTACACAGATACGCAGTATTTT TRBJ2-3 TRBV6-2/TRBV6-3 - -
CASSEQGAGNQPQHF TGCGCCAGCAGCGAACAGGGGGCCGGCAATCAGCCCCAGCATTTT TRBJ1-5 TRBV5-1 few TRBD1
CATHGELRGYTF TGTGCCACGCACGGGGAATTACGGGGCTACACCTTC TRBJ1-2 TRBV7-2 - -
CATSREAGATNEKLFF TGTGCCACCAGCAGGGAGGCGGGGGCAACTAATGAAAAACTGTTTTTT TRBJ1-4 TRBV15 - -
CASSPSRQGGLYF TGTGCCAGCAGCCCTTCCCGACAGGGGGGATTGTACTTC TRBJ2-7 TRBV9 - TRBD1
CASSVGPAGETQYF TGTGCCAGCAGTGTCGGCCCAGCGGGAGAGACCCAGTACTTC TRBJ2-5 TRBV2 - -
CASSGPLGSDYYEQYF TGTGCCAGCAGTGGCCCCCTGGGGAGCGACTACTACGAGCAGTACTTC TRBJ2-7 TRBV25-1 - -
CATSLAGGLYGYTF TGTGCCACCAGCCTGGCCGGAGGCCTCTATGGCTACACCTTC TRBJ1-2 TRBV15 - -
CASSAPGQGRHSYGYTF TGTGCCAGCAGTGCTCCGGGACAGGGACGACACTCCTATGGCTACACCTTC TRBJ1-2 TRBV6-2/TRBV6-3 once TRBD1
CASSLSAGPGELFF TGTGCCAGCAGTTTATCGGCGGGGCCCGGGGAGCTGTTTTTT TRBJ2-2 TRBV27 - -
CASSVAGGLAGIYNEQFF TGTGCCAGCAGCGTAGCGGGGGGACTAGCGGGGATTTACAATGAGCAGTTCTTC TRBJ2-1 TRBV9 - TRBD2
CASSQGQGVTEAFF TGTGCCAGCAGCCAGGGACAGGGCGTCACTGAAGCTTTCTTT TRBJ1-1 TRBV4-2 few TRBD1